These 10 T cell receptor beta chains were sequenced from one sample in a study of technical replicates of blood from a few donors. Sequencing was performed with immunoSEQ multiplex PCR; in TCRdb, only in-frame clones are kept and a portion is missing. The table records tens of thousands of clones, 90% to 95% of them present only once. The sample was T cells isolated from PBMCs. All receptors come from a human donor in good health.

The chain employs TRBV6-5 and TRBJ2-1; D possibly corresponds to TRBD2 (5 bases). Germline lookup yields CDR1 MNHEY and CDR2 SVGAGI. The CDR3 covers 13 residues. Trimming took off 2 bases at V and 7 bases at J, with 9 bases between the two ends. The CDR3 loop is CASSYPGSNEQFF. As DNA, the CDR3 is TGTGCCAGCAGTTACCCGGGATCTAATGAGCAGTTCTTC.

The V and J genes are TRBV28 and TRBJ2-7; TRBD1 matches 8 bases. This CDR3 has 15 residues. Germline values: CDR1 MDHEN, CDR2 SYDVKM. Trimming at V came to 5 bases and at J to 2 bases, leaving 8 bases not matched to a gene. DNA of the CDR3: TGTGCCAGCAGTCGAGTGGACAGGGACACCTACGAGCAGTACTTC. The encoded protein is CASSRVDRDTYEQYF. Together with reference TRBV28 and TRBJ2-7, the CDR3 gives the full variable domain: DVKVTQSSRYLVKRTGEKVFLECVQDMDHENMFWYRQDPGLGLRLIYFSYDVKMKEKGDIPEGYSVSREKKERFSLILESASTNQTSMYLCASSRVDRDTYEQYFGPGTRLTVT.

The chain recombines TRBV5-3 with TRBJ2-1; D not certain. TRBV5-3 is filed as an ORF, its function uncertain. The CDR3 has 17 residues. The V end lost 0 bases, the J end lost 6 bases, and 19 bases lay between the germline ends. The CDR3 here is CARSLATSQDIGNEQFF. The DNA of the CDR3 is TGTGCCAGAAGCTTGGCCACGTCTCAAGATATCGGCAATGAGCAGTTCTTC.

This clone was detected only a few times. The rearrangement links TRBV9 to TRBJ1-1, with unresolved D. With 0 bases removed from V and 1 base from J, the gap between germline ends came to 7 bases. This CDR3 region has 14 residues. Germline lookup yields CDR1 SGDLS and CDR2 YYNGEE. The CDR3 here is CASSVDYGNTEAFF. The CDR3 nucleotides are TGTGCCAGCAGCGTAGACTACGGGAACACTGAAGCTTTCTTT.

The V call is TRBV4-3, the J call TRBJ1-2, with D perhaps TRBD1 (5 bases). V was clipped by 4 bases and J by 5 bases, with 14 bases between them. CDR1 is LGHNA, CDR2 YSLEER, per germline. The CDR3 covers 14 residues. The DNA for the CDR3 is TGCGCCAGCAGCCCCGCAGGGTTTACTTATGGCTACACCTTC. Translating gives CASSPAGFTYGYTF.

The J gene is TRBJ1-1, the V gene TRBV5-1; 7 nucleotides align to TRBD1. The CDR3 covers 16 residues. Looked up from germline, CDR1 is SGHRS and CDR2 is YFSETQ. The V segment lost 3 bases and the J segment 3 bases; nucleotides outside the gene matches: 11. CDR3 region: CASSSGQSRPDTEAFF. Written as DNA, the CDR3 is TGCGCCAGCAGCTCGGGACAGAGTAGACCTGACACTGAAGCTTTCTTT. Looking up the rest from reference TRBV5-1 and TRBJ1-1 gives the full variable domain: KAGVTQTPRYLIKTRGQQVTLSCSPISGHRSVSWYQQTPGQGLQFLFEYFSETQRNKGNFPGRFSGRQFSNSRSEMNVSTLELGDSALYLCASSSGQSRPDTEAFFGQGTRLTVV.

This chain links TRBV9 with TRBJ2-7; no clear D gene. This CDR3 comprises 14 residues. Per the germline V gene, CDR1 is SGDLS and CDR2 is YYNGEE. V was cut by 0 bases and J by 2 bases, with 9 bases left in between. This chain's CDR3 is CASSVGNSPYEQYF. For the CDR3, the DNA is TGTGCCAGCAGCGTAGGTAATAGCCCCTACGAGCAGTACTTC. Full variable domain (rest looked up from reference TRBV9 and TRBJ2-7): DSGVTQTPKHLITATGQRVTLRCSPRSGDLSVYWYQQSLDQGLQFLIQYYNGEERAKGNILERFSAQQFPDLHSELNLSSLELGDSALYFCASSVGNSPYEQYFGPGTRLTVT.

V is TRBV7-9 and J is TRBJ2-2, with 10 positions matching TRBD2. The germline V gene has CDR1 SEHNR and CDR2 FQNEAQ (reference sequence). The CDR3 is 16 amino acids. J was trimmed by 3 bases and V by 5 bases; bases with no gene match: 6. The CDR3 protein is CASSHLLAGDTGELFF. In DNA form, the CDR3 reads TGTGCCAGCAGCCACCTTCTAGCGGGAGACACCGGGGAGCTGTTTTTT.

The chain has TRBV19 and TRBJ1-2; D remains unclear. V shed 3 bases and J shed 6 bases, with 11 bases lying between them. Germline CDR1 LNHDA, CDR2 SQIVND (reference sequence). The CDR3 has 13 residues. The CDR3 region is CASSIRRGNGYTF. In nucleotides, the CDR3 is TGTGCCAGTAGTATCCGGCGGGGTAATGGCTACACCTTC.

The rearrangement links TRBV5-1 to TRBJ2-7; D might be TRBD2 (6 bases). The V gene's germline CDR1 is SGHRS and CDR2 YFSETQ. Trimming took off 4 bases at V and 5 bases at J, with 10 bases between the two ends. The CDR3 length is 12 residues. The CDR3, as DNA: TGCGCCAGCAGCAATACTAGCCACGAGCAGTACTTC. This codes for CASSNTSHEQYF.